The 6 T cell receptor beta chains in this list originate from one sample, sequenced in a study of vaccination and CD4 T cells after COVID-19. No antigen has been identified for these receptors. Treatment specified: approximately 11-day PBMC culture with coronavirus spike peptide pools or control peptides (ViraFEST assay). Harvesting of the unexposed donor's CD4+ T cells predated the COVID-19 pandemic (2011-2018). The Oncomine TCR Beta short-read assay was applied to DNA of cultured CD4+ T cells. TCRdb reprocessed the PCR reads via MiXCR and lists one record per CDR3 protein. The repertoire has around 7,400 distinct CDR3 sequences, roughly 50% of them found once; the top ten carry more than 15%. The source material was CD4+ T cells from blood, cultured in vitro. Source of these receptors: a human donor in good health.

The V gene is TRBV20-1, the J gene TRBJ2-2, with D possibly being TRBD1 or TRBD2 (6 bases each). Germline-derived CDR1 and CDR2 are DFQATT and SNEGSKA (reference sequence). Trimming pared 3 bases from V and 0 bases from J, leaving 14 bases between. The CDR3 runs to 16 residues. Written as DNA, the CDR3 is TGCAGTGCTAGGAGGGAGGCAGGGGCGAACACCGGGGAGCTGTTTTTT. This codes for CSARREAGANTGELFF.

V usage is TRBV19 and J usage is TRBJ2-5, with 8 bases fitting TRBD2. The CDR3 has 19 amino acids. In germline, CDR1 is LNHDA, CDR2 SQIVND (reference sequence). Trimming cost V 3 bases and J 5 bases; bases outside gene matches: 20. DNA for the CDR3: TGTGCCAGTAGTATTGCGACCTCCGGGACTAGTTGGGGTTTGGAGACCCAGTACTTC. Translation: CASSIATSGTSWGLETQYF.

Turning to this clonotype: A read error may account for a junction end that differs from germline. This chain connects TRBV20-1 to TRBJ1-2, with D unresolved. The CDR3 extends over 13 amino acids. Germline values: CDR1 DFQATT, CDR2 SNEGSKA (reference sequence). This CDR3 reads CSARTPTNLEGVF. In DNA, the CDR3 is TGCAGTGCTAGAACCCCGACCAACTTGGAGGGAGTCTTC.

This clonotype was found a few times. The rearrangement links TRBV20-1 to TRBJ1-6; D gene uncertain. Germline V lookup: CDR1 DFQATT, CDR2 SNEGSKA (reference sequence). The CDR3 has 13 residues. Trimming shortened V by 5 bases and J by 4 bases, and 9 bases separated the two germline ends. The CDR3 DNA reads TGCAGTGCTTCGGAACGTTATAATTCACCCCTCCACTTT. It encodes CSASERYNSPLHF.

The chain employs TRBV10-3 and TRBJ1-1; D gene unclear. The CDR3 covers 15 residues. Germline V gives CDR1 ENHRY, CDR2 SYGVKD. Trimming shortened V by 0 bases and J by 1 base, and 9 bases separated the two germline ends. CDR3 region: CAISESILTNTEAFF. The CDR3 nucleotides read TGTGCCATCAGTGAGTCGATTTTAACGAACACTGAAGCTTTCTTT.

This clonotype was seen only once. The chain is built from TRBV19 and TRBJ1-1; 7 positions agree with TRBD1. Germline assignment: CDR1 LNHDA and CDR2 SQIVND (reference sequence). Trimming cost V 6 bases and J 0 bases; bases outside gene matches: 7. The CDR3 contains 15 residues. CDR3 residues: CASRVGQLMNTEAFF. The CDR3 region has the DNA TGTGCCAGTAGGGTGGGACAGCTCATGAACACTGAAGCTTTCTTT.